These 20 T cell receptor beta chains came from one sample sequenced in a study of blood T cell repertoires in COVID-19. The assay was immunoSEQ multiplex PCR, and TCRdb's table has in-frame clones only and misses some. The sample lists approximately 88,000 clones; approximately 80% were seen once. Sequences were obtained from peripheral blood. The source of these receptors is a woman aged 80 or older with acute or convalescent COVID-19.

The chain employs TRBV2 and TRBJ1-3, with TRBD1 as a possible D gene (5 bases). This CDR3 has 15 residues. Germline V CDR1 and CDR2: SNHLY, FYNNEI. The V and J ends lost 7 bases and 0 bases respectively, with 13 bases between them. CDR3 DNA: TGTGCCAGCACCTCGGGGACTCTCTCTGGAAACACCATATATTTT. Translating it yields CASTSGTLSGNTIYF.

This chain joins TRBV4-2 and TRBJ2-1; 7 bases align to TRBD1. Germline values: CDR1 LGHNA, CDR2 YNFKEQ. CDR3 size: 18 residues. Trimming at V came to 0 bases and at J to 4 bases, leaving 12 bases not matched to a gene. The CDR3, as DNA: TGTGCCAGCAGCCAAGAACTCCAAGGGGGCGGGCCATACAATGAGCAGTTCTTC. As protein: CASSQELQGGGPYNEQFF.

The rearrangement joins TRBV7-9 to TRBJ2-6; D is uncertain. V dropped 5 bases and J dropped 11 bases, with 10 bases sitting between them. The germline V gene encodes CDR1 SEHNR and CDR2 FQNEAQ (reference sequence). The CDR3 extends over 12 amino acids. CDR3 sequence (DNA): TGTGCCAGCAGCCCCCCCGTCGACGTCCTGACTTTC. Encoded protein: CASSPPVDVLTF.

The CDR3 DNA sequence: TGTGCCAGCAGCTCCCGCCTCGGGACAGGGCATTACGAGCAGTACTTC. Residues: CASSSRLGTGHYEQYF. The V call is TRBV5-4, the J call TRBJ2-7, with 9 bases identical to TRBD1. After removal of 3 bases from V and 4 bases from J, the junction contained 11 bases not matched to a gene. Looked up from germline, CDR1 is SGHNT and CDR2 is YYREEE (reference sequence). The CDR3 length is 16 residues.

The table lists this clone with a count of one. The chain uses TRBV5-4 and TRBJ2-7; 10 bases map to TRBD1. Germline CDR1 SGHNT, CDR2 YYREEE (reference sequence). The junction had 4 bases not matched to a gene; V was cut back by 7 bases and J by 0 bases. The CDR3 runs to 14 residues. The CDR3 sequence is CASEDRGSSYEQYF. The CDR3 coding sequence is TGTGCCAGCGAGGACAGGGGGTCCTCCTACGAGCAGTACTTC.

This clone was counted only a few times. CDR3 nucleotide sequence: TGTGCCAGCAGCGTAGTCGGACAGGGGGGAGCTGGGGCCAACGTCCTGACTTTC. Translated: CASSVVGQGGAGANVLTF. This chain uses TRBV9 with TRBJ2-6; 10 bases align to TRBD1. The CDR3 loop spans 18 amino acids. V shed 0 bases and J 2 bases; nucleotides not matched to a gene: 5. Germline values: CDR1 SGDLS, CDR2 YYNGEE.

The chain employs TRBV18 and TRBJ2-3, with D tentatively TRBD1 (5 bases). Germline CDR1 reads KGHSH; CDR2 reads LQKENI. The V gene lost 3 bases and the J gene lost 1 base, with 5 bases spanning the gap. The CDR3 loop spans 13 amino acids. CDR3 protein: CASSPRGTDTQYF. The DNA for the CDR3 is TGTGCCAGCTCACCCAGGGGCACAGATACGCAGTATTTT.

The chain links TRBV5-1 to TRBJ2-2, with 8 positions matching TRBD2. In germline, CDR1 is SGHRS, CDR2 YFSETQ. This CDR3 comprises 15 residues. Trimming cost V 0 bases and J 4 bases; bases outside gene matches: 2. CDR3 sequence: CASSLAGRATGELFF. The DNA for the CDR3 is TGCGCCAGCAGCTTGGCCGGGAGGGCCACCGGGGAGCTGTTTTTT.

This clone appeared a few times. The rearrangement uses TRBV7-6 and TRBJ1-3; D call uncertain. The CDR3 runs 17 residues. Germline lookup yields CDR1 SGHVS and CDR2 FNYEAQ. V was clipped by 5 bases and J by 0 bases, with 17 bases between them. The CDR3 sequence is CASSPRGAPSSGNTIYF. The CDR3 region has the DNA TGTGCCAGCAGCCCGCGGGGAGCGCCAAGCTCTGGAAACACCATATATTTT.

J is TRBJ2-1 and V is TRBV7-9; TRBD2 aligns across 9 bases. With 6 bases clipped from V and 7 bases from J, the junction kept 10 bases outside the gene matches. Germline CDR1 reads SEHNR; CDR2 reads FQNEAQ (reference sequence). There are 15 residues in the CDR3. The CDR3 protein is CASSNPGLARNEQFF. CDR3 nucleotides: TGTGCCAGCAGTAACCCGGGACTAGCAAGGAATGAGCAGTTCTTC.

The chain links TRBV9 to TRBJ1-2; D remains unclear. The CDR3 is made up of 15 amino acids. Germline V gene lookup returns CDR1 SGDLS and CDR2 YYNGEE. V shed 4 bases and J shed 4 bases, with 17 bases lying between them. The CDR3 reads CASSPDPGLTYGYTF. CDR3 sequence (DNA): TGTGCCAGCAGCCCAGACCCGGGTTTAACCTATGGCTACACCTTC.

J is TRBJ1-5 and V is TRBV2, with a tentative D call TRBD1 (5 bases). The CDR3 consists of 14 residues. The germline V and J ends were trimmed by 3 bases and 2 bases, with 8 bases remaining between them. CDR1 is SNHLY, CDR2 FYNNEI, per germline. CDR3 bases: TGTGCCAGCAGTGACAGGGTGGGCAATCAGCCCCAGCATTTT. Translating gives CASSDRVGNQPQHF.

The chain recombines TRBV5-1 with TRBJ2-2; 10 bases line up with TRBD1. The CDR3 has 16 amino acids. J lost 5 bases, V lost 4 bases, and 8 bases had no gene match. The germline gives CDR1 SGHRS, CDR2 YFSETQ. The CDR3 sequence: CASSVTGGDGTGELFF. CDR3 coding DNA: TGCGCCAGCAGCGTGACAGGGGGCGATGGGACCGGGGAGCTGTTTTTT.

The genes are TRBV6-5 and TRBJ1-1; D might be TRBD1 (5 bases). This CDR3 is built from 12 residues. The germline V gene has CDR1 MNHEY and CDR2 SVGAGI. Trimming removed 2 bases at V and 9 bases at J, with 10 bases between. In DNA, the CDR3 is TGTGCCAGCAGTTACACAGACAGTAAAGCTTTCTTT. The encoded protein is CASSYTDSKAFF.

The CDR3 nucleotides read TGTGCCAGCAGCTTAGGGGGGGTTAGCGAGCAGTTCTTC. Encoded protein: CASSLGGVSEQFF. The chain recombines TRBV7-9 with TRBJ2-1; TRBD2 is a possible D gene (6 bases). In germline, CDR1 is SEHNR, CDR2 FQNEAQ (reference sequence). This CDR3 is built from 13 residues. The V end lost 1 base, the J end lost 10 bases, and 11 bases lay between the germline ends. Based on the CDR3 plus reference TRBV7-9 and TRBJ2-1, the full variable domain is DTGVSQNPRHKITKRGQNVTFRCDPISEHNRLYWYRQTLGQGPEFLTYFQNEAQLEKSRLLSDRFSAERPKGSFSTLEIQRTEQGDSAMYLCASSLGGVSEQFFGPGTRLTVL.

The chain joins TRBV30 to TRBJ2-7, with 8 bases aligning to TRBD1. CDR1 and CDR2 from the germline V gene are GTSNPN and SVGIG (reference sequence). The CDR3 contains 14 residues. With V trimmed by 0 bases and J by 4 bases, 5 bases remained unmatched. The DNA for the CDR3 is TGTGCCTGGAGTGTAGGACAGGGCTTTTACGAGCAGTACTTC. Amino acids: CAWSVGQGFYEQYF.

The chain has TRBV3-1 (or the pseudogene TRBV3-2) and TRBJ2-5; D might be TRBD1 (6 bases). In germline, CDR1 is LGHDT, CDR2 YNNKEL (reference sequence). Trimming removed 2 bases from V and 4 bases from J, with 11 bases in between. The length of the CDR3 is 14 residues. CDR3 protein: CASSQMATGETQYF. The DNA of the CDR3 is TGTGCCAGCAGCCAAATGGCGACAGGAGAGACCCAGTACTTC.

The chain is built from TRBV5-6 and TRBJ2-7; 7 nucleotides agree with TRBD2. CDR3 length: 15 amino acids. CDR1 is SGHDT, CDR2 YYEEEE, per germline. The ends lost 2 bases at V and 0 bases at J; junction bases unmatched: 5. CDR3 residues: CASSFDLAASYEQYF. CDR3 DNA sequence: TGTGCCAGCAGCTTCGACCTAGCGGCCTCCTACGAGCAGTACTTC.

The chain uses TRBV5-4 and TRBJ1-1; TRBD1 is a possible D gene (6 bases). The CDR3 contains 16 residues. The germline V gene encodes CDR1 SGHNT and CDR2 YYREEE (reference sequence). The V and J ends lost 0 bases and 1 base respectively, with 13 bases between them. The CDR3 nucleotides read TGTGCCAGCAGCTTGGACCCAAGACAGGCGAACACTGAAGCTTTCTTT. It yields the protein CASSLDPRQANTEAFF.

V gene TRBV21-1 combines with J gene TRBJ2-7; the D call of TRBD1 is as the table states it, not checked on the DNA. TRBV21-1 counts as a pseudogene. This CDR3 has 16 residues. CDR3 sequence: CASSKWVRDTSYEQYF. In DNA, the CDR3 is TGTGCCAGCAGCAAATGGGTCCGGGACACGTCCTACGAGCAGTACTTC.